A single T cell receptor (beta chain) is shown here with its context. Its cognate antigen is unknown. 13 Jbeta primers and 60 Vbeta primers were used for the PCR. Libraries were prepared by immunoSEQ multiplex PCR; TCRdb keeps only in-frame clonotypes and omits some of them. The table records 170,000 or so clones, around 80% of them present only once. The data were taken from a study of cytomegalovirus exposure and HLA in healthy donors. Study-wide context: As an earlier analysis found, about 190 million T cells yielded over 95 million unique TCR beta sequences.

Study-wide points: As confirmed in vitro, three CMV-associated chains were specific for CMV antigens.

The CDR3 spans 13 residues. With 5 bases removed from V and 4 bases from J, the gap between germline ends came to 12 bases. Germline lookup yields CDR1 SNHLY and CDR2 FYNNEI. Material for sequencing was PBMCs. The receptor comes from a woman aged 45-65 years in good health and CMV-seropositive. The rearrangement joins TRBV2 to TRBJ2-7; D not certain. The CDR3 nucleotides are TGTGCCAGCAGTAGGTCTAGTGGGTACGAGCAGTACTTC. Translating gives CASSRSSGYEQYF.